The 23 T cell receptor beta chains listed next were all sequenced from one sample in a study of graft-versus-host responses after intestinal transplantation. Using immunoSEQ multiplex PCR, the repertoire was profiled, and TCRdb retains in-frame clones only, with some absent. The sample shows just over 20,000 clones, 35% to 50% of them seen only once. Stimulators, about 200,000 irradiated and violet-dye-labeled cells, were plated with about 200,000 CFSE-labeled responder cells. The source was alloreactive CD8+ T cells from a mixed lymphocyte reaction culture, collected before intestinal transplant. Subset of the sample: CFSE-low proliferating T cells sorted from roughly six-day pre-transplant mixed lymphocyte reaction (GvH or HvG direction). These receptors were obtained from a human patient who received an intestinal transplant.

This chain uses TRBV6-5 with TRBJ1-1, with a tentative D call TRBD1 (6 bases). V was shortened by 2 bases and J by 8 bases, with 9 bases between the two germline ends. There are 12 residues in the CDR3. CDR1 and CDR2 from the germline V gene are MNHEY and SVGAGI. DNA of the CDR3: TGTGCCAGCAGTTACGCAACAGGGGAAGCTTTCTTT. It yields the protein CASSYATGEAFF.

This clone has a handful of counts. This chain joins TRBV4-2 and TRBJ2-7, with D possibly being TRBD1 or TRBD2 (5 bases each). V was clipped by 3 bases and J by 2 bases, with 11 bases between them. The CDR3 covers 14 residues. Germline CDR1 is LGHNA and CDR2 is YNFKEQ. Written as DNA, the CDR3 is TGTGCCAGCAGCCAGTTTGGGGGACCCTACGAGCAGTACTTC. This codes for CASSQFGGPYEQYF.

This chain connects TRBV5-6 to TRBJ2-1, with D maybe TRBD1 (5 bases). CDR3 length: 15 residues. CDR1 and CDR2 from the germline V gene are SGHDT and YYEEEE. V lost 5 bases, J lost 3 bases, and 15 bases lay in between. Here the CDR3 DNA reads TGTGCCAGCAGTCGACAGTGGAATAACTACAATGAGCAGTTCTTC. Protein product: CASSRQWNNYNEQFF.

V is TRBV6-4 and J is TRBJ2-1; D possibly corresponds to TRBD2 (6 bases). CDR3 length: 16 amino acids. The germline V gene has CDR1 MRHNA and CDR2 SNTAGT. Trimming took off 0 bases at V and 2 bases at J, with 11 bases between the two ends. The DNA for the CDR3 is TGTGCCAGCAGTGACTCGGCTAGCGCGCCCTACAATGAGCAGTTCTTC. It translates to CASSDSASAPYNEQFF.

As for this clone: Other DNA sequences in the same sample also yield this CDR3. The rearrangement uses TRBV9 and TRBJ2-3; no clear D. Germline V gene data show CDR1 as SGDLS and CDR2 as YYNGEE. Trimming took off 0 bases at V and 1 base at J, with 6 bases between the two ends. There are 14 residues in the CDR3. CDR3 amino acids: CASSVGQGTDTQYF. The CDR3 bases are TGTGCCAGCAGCGTAGGGCAAGGCACAGATACGCAGTATTTT.

The V and J genes are TRBV7-9 and TRBJ2-5, with TRBD1 as a possible D gene (6 bases). V shed 3 bases and J shed 5 bases, with 16 bases lying between them. Germline CDR1 reads SEHNR; CDR2 reads FQNEAQ (reference sequence). The CDR3 extends over 15 amino acids. CDR3 sequence: CASSLSRGSWETQYF. CDR3 nucleotide sequence: TGTGCCAGCAGCTTGAGTAGGGGGAGTTGGGAGACCCAGTACTTC.

The V call is TRBV10-1, the J call TRBJ2-7, with 11 positions matching TRBD1. CDR3 length: 22 residues. V trimming: 10 bases; J trimming: 6 bases; junction bases outside the gene matches: 35. Germline assignment: CDR1 WNHNN and CDR2 SYGVQD (reference sequence). CDR3 DNA: TGCGCCACCCCTCCCGGGACAGGGGGTTCGGCGGGAGTGCTTAATGTTCGTGTCGAGCAGTACTTC. This encodes CATPPGTGGSAGVLNVRVEQYF.

This clone was counted only a few times. The chain has TRBV12-5 and TRBJ2-2; D is uncertain. Trimming took off 3 bases at V and 0 bases at J, with 8 bases between the two ends. There are 15 residues in the CDR3. The V gene's germline CDR1 is LGHNT and CDR2 FRNRAP. CDR3 coding DNA: TGTGCTAGTGGTTTCGACGGACCGAACACCGGGGAGCTGTTTTTT. This codes for CASGFDGPNTGELFF.

This clone was seen only once. The chain employs TRBV25-1 and TRBJ2-1; D assignment may be TRBD1 or TRBD2 (7 bases each). The V gene lost 1 base and the J gene lost 4 bases, with 11 bases spanning the gap. The CDR3 sequence is 15 residues long. Germline loops: CDR1 MGHDK, CDR2 SYGVNS. The CDR3 here is CASSEFQGGYNEQFF. In DNA form, the CDR3 reads TGTGCCAGCAGTGAATTCCAGGGGGGGTACAATGAGCAGTTCTTC.

In its sample, this clone is medium-sized (0.01 to 0.1%). The CDR3 DNA is TGTGCCAGTAGTATGGCTGGGGGGAAAATCTATGGCTACACCTTC. This sequence encodes CASSMAGGKIYGYTF. This chain uses TRBV19 with TRBJ1-2; possibly TRBD1 for D (5 bases). CDR1 LNHDA and CDR2 SQIVND come from the germline V gene (reference sequence). This CDR3 spans 15 amino acids. V lost 3 bases, J lost 4 bases, and 15 bases lay in between. Full variable domain (outside the CDR3, taken from reference TRBV19 and TRBJ1-2): DGGITQSPKYLFRKEGQNVTLSCEQNLNHDAMYWYRQDPGQGLRLIYYSQIVNDFQKGDIAEGYSVSREKKESFPLTVTSAQKNPTAFYLCASSMAGGKIYGYTFGSGTRLTVV.

There are a few counts of this clone. The chain carries TRBV6-5 and TRBJ2-7; TRBD2 matches at 7 bases. CDR1 and CDR2 from the germline V gene are MNHEY and SVGAGI. V was pared by 2 bases and J by 5 bases, with 9 bases of the junction left unmatched. CDR3 length: 15 amino acids. The chain's CDR3 is CASSYPAGGSHEQYF. The DNA of the CDR3 is TGTGCCAGCAGTTACCCGGCCGGGGGGAGCCACGAGCAGTACTTC.

Only a few counts were recorded for this clone. The chain carries TRBV5-1 and TRBJ2-5; no clear D. Trimming cost V 4 bases and J 4 bases, with 14 bases left between them. There are 14 residues in the CDR3. From germline, CDR1 is SGHRS and CDR2 YFSETQ. The CDR3 here is CASSADFAAETQYF. DNA for the CDR3: TGCGCCAGCAGCGCCGACTTCGCTGCAGAGACCCAGTACTTC.

The gene calls are TRBV4-1 and TRBJ2-7, with 7 bases fitting TRBD2. CDR1 MGHRA and CDR2 YSYEKL come from the germline V gene. V dropped 1 base and J dropped 5; count of bases not matched to a gene: 5. The CDR3 spans 14 residues. The CDR3 DNA follows: TGCGCCAGCAGCCAAGTGGTAGCGGGTAACGAGCAGTACTTC. It encodes CASSQVVAGNEQYF.

This chain links TRBV5-1 with TRBJ1-2, with D possibly matching TRBD1 (6 bases). CDR3 size: 14 residues. V gave up 0 bases and J gave up 5 bases, with 11 bases separating them. The germline gives CDR1 SGHRS, CDR2 YFSETQ. CDR3 loop: CASSLDGRGYGYTF. In DNA, the CDR3 is TGCGCCAGCAGCTTGGACGGTAGGGGGTATGGCTACACCTTC.

The chain links TRBV5-1 to TRBJ2-3, with 8 positions matching TRBD2. V shed 0 bases and J 6 bases; nucleotides not matched to a gene: 12. Per the germline V gene, CDR1 is SGHRS and CDR2 is YFSETQ. This CDR3 has 17 amino acids. For the CDR3, the DNA is TGCGCCAGCAGCTTGGCGCTGGGGAGCGGGAGTTGGGATACGCAGTATTTT. This translates into CASSLALGSGSWDTQYF.

The chain links TRBV19 to TRBJ2-2; 13 nucleotides match TRBD2. J lost 3 bases, V lost 6 bases, and 10 bases had no gene match. Germline V lookup: CDR1 LNHDA, CDR2 SQIVND (reference sequence). The CDR3 has 18 residues. The CDR3 sequence is CASRELAGGPLYTGELFF. CDR3 DNA: TGTGCCAGTAGAGAACTAGCGGGAGGGCCTCTGTACACCGGGGAGCTGTTTTTT.

The sample holds a few counts of this clone. The J gene is TRBJ2-4, the V gene TRBV5-1; D perhaps matches TRBD2 (5 bases). V was trimmed by 0 bases and J by 3 bases, leaving 10 bases between them. From germline, CDR1 is SGHRS and CDR2 YFSETQ. The CDR3 extends over 15 amino acids. The CDR3 loop is CASSLVSSNKNIQYF. The CDR3 region has the DNA TGCGCCAGCAGCTTGGTTTCTAGCAACAAAAACATTCAGTACTTC.

In this sample, this clone turned up a few times. CDR3 sequence: CASSRAGWNEQFF. CDR3 nucleotides: TGTGCCAGTAGTAGGGCAGGGTGGAATGAGCAGTTCTTC. The rearrangement links TRBV19 to TRBJ2-1, with a possible D match to TRBD1 (5 bases). CDR3 length: 13 residues. Trimming shortened V by 4 bases and J by 7 bases, and 11 bases separated the two germline ends. Germline CDR1 is LNHDA and CDR2 is SQIVND (reference sequence).

The sample holds a few counts of this clone. The V and J genes are TRBV7-3 and TRBJ2-3; possibly TRBD2 for D (6 bases). This CDR3 is 15 amino acids long. Trimming stripped 1 base from V and 1 base from J, with 9 bases between. Germline lookup yields CDR1 SGHTA and CDR2 FQGTGA. The CDR3 sequence is CASSLIGSGTDTQYF. In DNA, the CDR3 is TGTGCCAGCAGCTTAATCGGGAGCGGCACAGATACGCAGTATTTT.

This chain joins TRBV30 and TRBJ1-2; D remains unclear. CDR3 length: 10 residues. Germline CDR1 and CDR2: GTSNPN and SVGIG (reference sequence). The ends were cut back, 5 bases at V and 8 bases at J, with 9 bases in the middle. Written as DNA, the CDR3 is TGTGCCTGGGATGGACGGGGCTACACCTTC. Translated, it gives CAWDGRGYTF.

This clone was picked up a small number of times. The chain uses TRBV4-2 and TRBJ2-7; D not certain. There are 13 residues in the CDR3. The ends were cut back, 5 bases at V and 2 bases at J, with 10 bases in the middle. The germline gives CDR1 LGHNA, CDR2 YNFKEQ. The chain's CDR3 is CASSTVPPYEQYF. The CDR3 nucleotides are TGTGCCAGCAGCACCGTTCCCCCCTACGAGCAGTACTTC.

The chain uses TRBV19 and TRBJ1-5; possible D gene TRBD1, 5 bases. This CDR3 has 15 residues. V gave up 6 bases and J gave up 2 bases, with 14 bases separating them. Per the germline V gene, CDR1 is LNHDA and CDR2 is SQIVND (reference sequence). The CDR3 DNA is TGTGCCAGTAGAAAAGGGGAGAAAGGCAATCAGCCCCAGCATTTT. This gives the protein CASRKGEKGNQPQHF.

This clone was counted only a few times. The chain combines TRBV5-8 with TRBJ2-1; 11 nucleotides match TRBD2. CDR1 and CDR2 (germline): SGHTS, YDEGEE. With V trimmed by 1 base and J by 13 bases, 7 bases remained unmatched. The length of the CDR3 is 14 residues. The CDR3 loop is CASSLFSGRAGQFF. The CDR3 coding sequence is TGTGCCAGCAGCTTGTTTAGCGGGAGGGCCGGTCAGTTCTTC.